The 5 T cell receptor beta chains below all came from one sample that was sequenced in a study of technical replicates of blood from several donors. Assay used: immunoSEQ multiplex PCR; TCRdb lists only in-frame clones, some missing. The data contain roughly 70,000 clones, 92% of them singletons. The material sequenced was T cells isolated from PBMCs. These receptors came from a human donor in good health.

V is TRBV11-3 and J is TRBJ2-7; a weak D match, TRBD2 (5 bases). The CDR3 sequence is 14 residues long. V dropped 1 base and J dropped 3 bases, with 10 bases sitting between them. CDR1 and CDR2 from the germline V gene are SGHNT and YENEEA. CDR3 DNA: TGTGCCAGCAGCTTAGGAGGGAATAACTACGAGCAGTACTTC. Amino acids: CASSLGGNNYEQYF.

This clone showed up just once. The chain joins TRBV9 to TRBJ2-7, with 10 bases lining up with TRBD2. The CDR3 covers 15 residues. Trimming cost V 3 bases and J 2 bases; bases outside gene matches: 5. The germline gives CDR1 SGDLS, CDR2 YYNGEE. The CDR3 region has the DNA TGTGCCAGCAGCGCTGAACTAGCGGGACCCTACGAGCAGTACTTC. This codes for CASSAELAGPYEQYF.

The genes are TRBV29-1 and TRBJ1-1; D is perhaps TRBD1 (6 bases). The CDR3 is made up of 13 amino acids. V was trimmed by 7 bases and J by 2 bases, leaving 14 bases between them. Germline V lookup: CDR1 SQVTM, CDR2 ANQGSEA. The CDR3: CSAPGQINTEAFF. CDR3 coding DNA: TGCAGCGCACCGGGACAAATAAACACTGAAGCTTTCTTT.

On this clone: At one of its ends the junction is not consistent with the germline gene, which may arise from a read error. Here the CDR3 DNA reads TGTGCTAGCAGCTTTCTACAGGGGCCGCACCAAGAGACCCAGTACTTC. It codes for CASSFLQGPHQETQYF. The chain joins TRBV7-7 to TRBJ2-5, with 7 positions matching TRBD1. Germline assignment: CDR1 SSHAT and CDR2 FNYEAQ (reference sequence). The CDR3 runs to 16 residues.

This clone has more than one count but fewer than ten. J is TRBJ1-1 and V is TRBV7-9; D not certain. The CDR3 is 13 residues long. Germline assignment: CDR1 SEHNR and CDR2 FQNEAQ (reference sequence). Trimming removed 1 base from V and 1 base from J, with 4 bases in between. The CDR3 nucleotides are TGTGCCAGCAGCTTAGACAGGAACACTGAAGCTTTCTTT. Translated: CASSLDRNTEAFF.